These 15 T cell receptor beta chains were sequenced from one sample in a study of T cells after yellow fever vaccination. TCRdb recomputed calls from the 5' RACE reads with MiXCR, one row per CDR3 protein. Seen here are over 300,000 distinct CDR3 sequences, over 3.5% observed once, and the top ten hold roughly 25%. The specimen was PBMCs, collected 5 days after the yellow fever booster vaccination. These receptors were collected from a man aged 18 to 29 who received the YFV17D yellow fever vaccine.

This clonotype was picked up a small number of times. The chain carries TRBV5-6 and TRBJ2-1; perhaps TRBD2 as D (7 bases). CDR1 SGHDT and CDR2 YYEEEE come from the germline V gene. There are 13 residues in the CDR3. The ends were cut back, 5 bases at V and 9 bases at J, with 15 bases in the middle. The DNA of the CDR3 is TGTGCCAGCAGAATCCGGGGGGCCGGTGAGCAGTTCTTC. As protein: CASRIRGAGEQFF.

This clonotype was counted ten times or more. The V and J genes are TRBV20-1 and TRBJ1-3; D gene uncertain. This CDR3 contains 12 residues. V was pared by 0 bases and J by 2 bases, with 2 bases between. Germline V gene data show CDR1 as DFQATT and CDR2 as SNEGSKA (reference sequence). CDR3 sequence (DNA): TGCAGTGCTAGAGAAGCTGGAAACACCATATATTTT. Translation: CSAREAGNTIYF.

This clonotype was counted between two and nine times. V gene TRBV20-1 combines with J gene TRBJ2-5, with 8 bases matching TRBD2. Germline trimming cut 1 base from V and 7 bases from J; bases unmatched to any gene: 5. The CDR3 has 13 residues. Per germline, CDR1 DFQATT and CDR2 SNEGSKA (reference sequence). CDR3 DNA: TGCAGTGCTAGAGGTAGCGGGGCCCCGACCCAGTACTTC. It translates to CSARGSGAPTQYF.

The chain joins TRBV12-3 or TRBV12-4 to TRBJ1-1; 9 bases map to TRBD1. CDR3 size: 15 residues. With V trimmed by 6 bases and J by 2 bases, 7 bases remained unmatched. The CDR3: CASRPDRGTNTEAFF. In DNA form, the CDR3 reads TGTGCCAGCAGACCCGACAGGGGGACTAACACTGAAGCTTTCTTT.

This clonotype was found many times. The chain uses TRBV7-2 and TRBJ1-4, with 8 bases aligning to TRBD1. Germline V gene lookup returns CDR1 SGHTA and CDR2 FQGNSA. The CDR3 is 18 amino acids. V shed 5 bases and J 0 bases; nucleotides not matched to a gene: 11. For the CDR3, the DNA is TGTGCCAGCAGCCGAAGACAATTGGACAGGGCAACTAATGAAAAACTGTTTTTT. Amino acid sequence: CASSRRQLDRATNEKLFF.

The sample holds a few counts of this clonotype. This chain uses TRBV4-3 with TRBJ1-1; a possible D gene is TRBD1 (5 bases). CDR1 is LGHNA and CDR2 is YSLEER in the germline V gene. The CDR3 runs 17 residues. With 0 bases removed from V and 4 bases from J, the gap between germline ends came to 18 bases. Here the CDR3 reads CASSQDRVRQFFTEAFF. CDR3 sequence (DNA): TGCGCCAGCAGCCAAGATAGGGTCAGACAGTTCTTCACTGAAGCTTTCTTT.

The V call is TRBV7-9, the J call TRBJ2-3; TRBD2 aligns across 11 bases. The CDR3 covers 19 residues. Losses at the gene ends were 5 bases for V and 2 bases for J; bases not matched to a gene: 15. Germline V gene lookup returns CDR1 SEHNR and CDR2 FQNEAQ (reference sequence). The CDR3 DNA sequence: TGTGCCAGCAGCCCAGCCAACCCTCTGACTAGCGGGGACACAGATACGCAGTATTTT. Residues: CASSPANPLTSGDTDTQYF.

In its sample, this clonotype was seen many times. The rearrangement links TRBV4-1 to TRBJ1-5; 9 bases fit TRBD1. Germline CDR1 reads MGHRA; CDR2 reads YSYEKL. V was clipped by 3 bases and J by 3 bases; unmatched bases: 6. The CDR3 is 16 amino acids. Here the CDR3 reads CASSQPGQGPNQPQHF. The CDR3 region has the DNA TGCGCCAGCAGCCAGCCGGGACAGGGTCCCAATCAGCCCCAGCATTTT.

The table lists this clonotype with a few counts. The chain's CDR3 is CASSIPGLGYEQYF. DNA of the CDR3: TGTGCCAGCAGTATCCCGGGGCTGGGCTACGAGCAGTACTTC. The J gene is TRBJ2-7, the V gene TRBV6-6; D is perhaps TRBD1 or TRBD2 (5 bases each). The CDR3 consists of 14 residues. Trimming removed 5 bases from V and 3 bases from J, with 14 bases in between. Germline CDR1 and CDR2: MNHNY and SVGAGI (reference sequence).

This clonotype was recorded a few times. The chain is built from TRBV27 and TRBJ1-6, with a weak D call TRBD1 (6 bases). Deletions cut 0 bases from V and 8 bases from J, with 11 bases between. Germline V gene data show CDR1 as MNHEY and CDR2 as SMNVEV (reference sequence). CDR3 length: 15 amino acids. The CDR3 bases are TGTGCCAGCAGTTTATCGAACAGGGTGTATTCACCCCTCCACTTT. It codes for CASSLSNRVYSPLHF.

V gene TRBV5-6 combines with J gene TRBJ1-2; 8 bases fit TRBD1. The J segment lost 6 bases and the V segment lost 3 bases, leaving 10 bases of the junction unmatched. CDR1 and CDR2 from the germline V gene are SGHDT and YYEEEE. This CDR3 has 15 amino acids. The CDR3 coding sequence is TGTGCCAGCAGCTCGGACAGGGTGGAAGAAAATGGCTACACCTTC. Translating gives CASSSDRVEENGYTF.

This chain joins TRBV6-2 or TRBV6-3 and TRBJ1-5; the D is unclear. The CDR3 runs 13 residues. Trimming took off 5 bases at V and 9 bases at J, with 14 bases between the two ends. Per the germline V gene, CDR1 is MNHEY and CDR2 is SVGEGT. CDR3 amino acids: CASSGIVGRPQHF. CDR3 nucleotides: TGTGCCAGCAGTGGGATCGTTGGGCGGCCCCAGCATTTT.

The sample holds a few counts of this clonotype. The rearrangement links TRBV4-1 to TRBJ2-2; the D is unclear. The germline V gene encodes CDR1 MGHRA and CDR2 YSYEKL. The V end was cut by 0 bases, the J end by 3 bases, with 14 bases between. The CDR3 loop spans 17 amino acids. CDR3 nucleotide sequence: TGCGCCAGCAGCCAAGAGAGCTTATTGGTTTACACCGGGGAGCTGTTTTTT. Translating it yields CASSQESLLVYTGELFF.

The J gene is TRBJ2-7, the V gene TRBV20-1, with 9 positions matching TRBD2. This CDR3 has 15 amino acids. In germline, CDR1 is DFQATT, CDR2 SNEGSKA (reference sequence). V dropped 0 bases and J dropped 6; count of bases not matched to a gene: 9. The CDR3 spells CSARDRGGGVREQYV. The CDR3 bases are TGCAGTGCTAGAGATCGAGGCGGGGGGGTTCGCGAGCAGTACGTC.

This clonotype was seen a handful of times. The CDR3 DNA is TGTGCCAGCAGCCAAAGCAGTTCCGGGGCGAGAAATGAAAAACTGTTTTTT. Encoded protein: CASSQSSSGARNEKLFF. The chain employs TRBV5-6 and TRBJ1-4; TRBD1 is a possible D gene (5 bases). Trimming left V 4 bases short and J 5 bases short, with 21 bases between. The CDR3 has 17 residues. CDR1 and CDR2 from the germline V gene are SGHDT and YYEEEE.